These 25 T cell receptor beta chains share one sample of origin, sequenced in a study of control samples from healthy donors and cancer patients. Sequencing used immunoSEQ multiplex PCR; TCRdb keeps in-frame clones, though not all of them. The sample records 150,000 to 200,000 clones, about 90% being singletons. The sample comprised blood. The receptors were gathered from a woman aged 30 to 39 in good health.

A word on this clone: One end of the junction is discordant with germline, which a read error may explain. The CDR3 DNA reads TGTGCTAGCAGCGCTCTAGCGTTGGTGTCCTACAATGAGCAGTTCTTC. Translated: CASSALALVSYNEQFF. This chain links TRBV7-7 with TRBJ2-1; D possibly corresponds to TRBD2 (6 bases). CDR1 and CDR2 from the germline V gene are SSHAT and FNYEAQ (reference sequence). The CDR3 is 16 amino acids.

A remark on this clone: The sample contains more than one DNA sequence encoding this CDR3. V and J are TRBV5-1 and TRBJ2-7; 7 positions match TRBD1. CDR1 SGHRS and CDR2 YFSETQ come from the germline V gene. This CDR3 contains 14 residues. J was trimmed by 2 bases and V by 0 bases; bases with no gene match: 2. The CDR3 region has the DNA TGCGCCAGCAGCTTGGGACAGGGCCCCTACGAGCAGTACTTC. Its protein product is CASSLGQGPYEQYF.

The chain links TRBV4-2 to TRBJ1-1, with D unclear. This CDR3 spans 14 amino acids. CDR1 LGHNA and CDR2 YNFKEQ come from the germline V gene. Trimming took off 4 bases at V and 6 bases at J, with 15 bases between the two ends. The CDR3 DNA reads as TGTGCCAGCAGCCCCGCCGATGAGGCAGCTGAAGCTTTCTTT. Its translation: CASSPADEAAEAFF.

The chain joins TRBV3-1 (or the pseudogene TRBV3-2) to TRBJ1-2; 10 nucleotides line up with TRBD1. The germline gives CDR1 LGHDT, CDR2 YNNKEL (reference sequence). This CDR3 has 13 residues. J gave up 8 bases and V 2 bases, and 2 bases lay outside the gene matches. CDR3 coding DNA: TGTGCCAGCAGCCAAAGACAGGGGGCCGGCTACACCTTC. Its protein product is CASSQRQGAGYTF.

The chain couples TRBV4-1 to TRBJ2-7; 9 bases map to TRBD2. J gave up 4 bases and V 0 bases, and 7 bases lay outside the gene matches. This CDR3 is built from 16 residues. Germline V gene data show CDR1 as MGHRA and CDR2 as YSYEKL. CDR3 sequence reads: CASSQDPSSGDYEQYV. As DNA, the CDR3 is TGCGCCAGCAGCCAAGACCCCTCTAGCGGGGATTACGAGCAGTACGTC.

The chain couples TRBV14 to TRBJ2-3; 10 bases are a match to TRBD1. The germline CDR1 and CDR2 sequences are SGHDN and FVKESK. The CDR3 covers 15 residues. The trim removed 4 bases at V and 5 bases at J, leaving 6 bases unmatched. The CDR3, as DNA: TGTGCCAGCAGCCCCCGGGACAGGGGAGTAGATACGCAGTATTTT. Translating it yields CASSPRDRGVDTQYF.

This sequence joins TRBV5-1 and TRBJ2-3, with D possibly being TRBD1 (5 bases). The CDR3 spans 13 residues. From germline, CDR1 is SGHRS and CDR2 YFSETQ. The V end lost 0 bases, the J end lost 5 bases, and 7 bases lay between the germline ends. CDR3 region: CASSLEGQDTQYF. The CDR3 bases are TGCGCCAGCAGCTTGGAGGGGCAAGATACGCAGTATTTT.

The V call is TRBV7-6, the J call TRBJ1-5; D not resolved. The CDR3 is made up of 14 amino acids. V dropped 0 bases and J dropped 7 bases, with 10 bases sitting between them. Germline-derived CDR1 and CDR2 are SGHVS and FNYEAQ. CDR3 in DNA: TGTGCCAGCAGCTTAGCCTTCCGGGGACAGCCCCAGCATTTT. It is translated as CASSLAFRGQPQHF.

The genes are TRBV7-9 and TRBJ1-4; D gene uncertain. The germline gives CDR1 SEHNR, CDR2 FQNEAQ (reference sequence). The CDR3 spans 14 residues. The V end was cut by 2 bases, the J end by 0 bases, with 4 bases between. DNA of the CDR3: TGTGCCAGCAGCTTAATCTCAACTAATGAAAAACTGTTTTTT. The encoded protein is CASSLISTNEKLFF.

J is TRBJ2-5 and V is TRBV12-3 or TRBV12-4, with TRBD1 matching 9 bases. The CDR3 is 12 amino acids. Trimming took 6 bases from V and 10 from J; bases not matched to a gene: 6. CDR3 residues: CASSRGQGGQYF. The DNA of the CDR3 is TGTGCCAGCAGCCGGGGACAGGGTGGCCAGTACTTC.

V gene TRBV19 combines with J gene TRBJ1-5; possibly TRBD1 for D (6 bases). The CDR3 has 15 amino acids. Germline-derived CDR1 and CDR2 are LNHDA and SQIVND (reference sequence). Trimming took off 3 bases at V and 3 bases at J, with 12 bases between the two ends. The CDR3 DNA is TGTGCCAGTAGTATTCTAGACAGGCACAATCAGCCCCAGCATTTT. This translates into CASSILDRHNQPQHF.

The rearrangement links TRBV28 to TRBJ1-2; tentatively, D is TRBD1 (6 bases). V dropped 5 bases and J dropped 8 bases, with 18 bases sitting between them. Germline loops: CDR1 MDHEN, CDR2 SYDVKM. The CDR3 runs 14 residues. The CDR3 here is CASSPPLAGVGYTF. DNA of the CDR3: TGTGCCAGCAGTCCACCCTTGGCAGGGGTAGGCTACACCTTC.

The chain has TRBV12-3 or TRBV12-4 and TRBJ1-1; TRBD1 matches 8 bases. V gave up 6 bases and J gave up 4 bases; unmatched junction bases: 4. The CDR3 is 13 amino acids. CDR3 sequence: CASRITGGTEAFF. The CDR3 nucleotides are TGTGCCAGCAGAATAACAGGGGGCACTGAAGCTTTCTTT.

This clone was observed a single time. The chain employs TRBV24-1 and TRBJ1-5; D remains ambiguous. V dropped 4 bases and J dropped 0 bases, with 3 bases sitting between them. Germline CDR1 KGHDR, CDR2 SFDVKD. The CDR3 is made up of 13 amino acids. CDR3 region: CATSEYSNQPQHF. CDR3 in DNA: TGTGCCACCAGTGAATATAGCAATCAGCCCCAGCATTTT.

The CDR3 DNA follows: TGTGCCAGCAGCTTGGATAGCGGGGGGTACCAAGAGACCCAGTACTTC. Protein sequence: CASSLDSGGYQETQYF. The rearrangement uses TRBV7-8 and TRBJ2-5; 10 bases are a match to TRBD2. Germline CDR1 is SGHVS and CDR2 is FQNEAQ. This CDR3 is built from 16 residues. The J segment lost 0 bases and the V segment lost 3 bases, leaving 4 bases of the junction unmatched. Full variable domain (missing parts from reference TRBV7-8 and TRBJ2-5): GAGVSQSPRYKVAKRGQDVALRCDPISGHVSLFWYQQALGQGPEFLTYFQNEAQLDKSGLPSDRFFAERPEGSVSTLKIQRTQQEDSAVYLCASSLDSGGYQETQYFGPGTRLLVL.

This clone was found a few times. This rearrangement joins TRBV2 to TRBJ1-5; the D is unclear. The length of the CDR3 is 13 residues. The V end lost 8 bases, the J end lost 0 bases, and 8 bases lay between the germline ends. Germline loops: CDR1 SNHLY, CDR2 FYNNEI. The CDR3 bases are TGTGCCAGCTCGTCTTATAGCAATCAGCCCCAGCATTTT. This codes for CASSSYSNQPQHF.

This chain uses TRBV6-1 with TRBJ2-1, with D unresolved. There are 13 residues in the CDR3. V was pared by 1 base and J by 8 bases, with 9 bases between. Per the germline V gene, CDR1 is MNHNS and CDR2 is SASEGT. The CDR3 reads CASSEGAADEQFF. For the CDR3, the DNA is TGTGCCAGCAGTGAAGGGGCGGCGGATGAGCAGTTCTTC.

DNA for the CDR3: TGTGCCAGCAGCCAATTAAAAAGCGGGAGCTCCTACAATGAGCAGTTCTTC. Translating gives CASSQLKSGSSYNEQFF. The chain links TRBV4-2 to TRBJ2-1; TRBD2 matches 8 bases. CDR3 length equals 17 residues. Germline V gene lookup returns CDR1 LGHNA and CDR2 YNFKEQ. Losses at the gene ends were 2 bases for V and 0 bases for J; bases not matched to a gene: 6.

The chain couples TRBV5-4 to TRBJ1-1; D is ambiguous. Germline V gene lookup returns CDR1 SGHNT and CDR2 YYREEE (reference sequence). The CDR3 runs 14 residues. Trimming took off 2 bases at V and 0 bases at J, with 8 bases between the two ends. The DNA of the CDR3 is TGTGCCAGCAGCTTTGGTCCCGTGAACACTGAAGCTTTCTTT. Encoded protein: CASSFGPVNTEAFF.

This clone showed up just a few times. This chain uses TRBV30 with TRBJ1-3; 7 bases are shared with TRBD1. CDR3 length: 14 amino acids. The germline gives CDR1 GTSNPN, CDR2 SVGIG (reference sequence). V lost 4 bases to trimming and J lost 0 bases; unmatched junction nucleotides: 3. The CDR3 bases are TGTGCCTGGACCGGGACAGTCTCTGGAAACACCATATATTTT. It is translated as CAWTGTVSGNTIYF.

This chain uses TRBV19 with TRBJ2-6; D call uncertain. Looked up from germline, CDR1 is LNHDA and CDR2 is SQIVND (reference sequence). The CDR3 covers 14 residues. The germline V and J ends were trimmed by 7 bases and 0 bases, with 7 bases remaining between them. CDR3 in amino acids: CASNPRSGANVLTF. CDR3 DNA sequence: TGTGCCAGTAACCCCCGCTCTGGGGCCAACGTCCTGACTTTC.

The rearrangement joins TRBV5-6 to TRBJ2-7, with 7 bases aligning to TRBD2. The junction had 17 bases not matched to a gene; V was cut back by 7 bases and J by 7 bases. This CDR3 is built from 15 residues. Germline CDR1 is SGHDT and CDR2 is YYEEEE. CDR3 sequence: CASVSGGSVFGEQYF. CDR3 nucleotides: TGTGCCAGCGTGTCTGGCGGGAGTGTTTTTGGGGAGCAGTACTTC.

This clone was seen once. J is TRBJ1-2 and V is TRBV28; unclear D gene. V was clipped by 5 bases and J by 5 bases, with 12 bases between them. Per the germline V gene, CDR1 is MDHEN and CDR2 is SYDVKM. The CDR3 spans 13 residues. CDR3 DNA: TGTGCCAGCAGTCTCGGACGGGCTTATGGCTACACCTTC. Translation gives CASSLGRAYGYTF.

The V call is TRBV5-4, the J call TRBJ2-7; either TRBD1 or TRBD2 may supply D (8 bases each). This CDR3 spans 14 amino acids. CDR1 SGHNT and CDR2 YYREEE come from the germline V gene (reference sequence). V was pared by 4 bases and J by 4 bases, with 15 bases between. The CDR3 nucleotides are TGTGCCAGCAGCCGGGGGGGACAGGATTACGAGCAGTACGTC. Translation gives CASSRGGQDYEQYV.

The CDR3 DNA follows: TGTGCCAGCAGCCAAGATGCACTAGTCTACGAGCAGTACTTC. It encodes CASSQDALVYEQYF. J is TRBJ2-7 and V is TRBV3-1 (or the pseudogene TRBV3-2), with a tentative D call TRBD2 (5 bases). The CDR3 has 14 amino acids. Trimming left V 0 bases short and J 3 bases short, with 9 bases between. The germline V gene encodes CDR1 LGHDT and CDR2 YNNKEL (reference sequence).